This passage covers 10 T cell receptor beta chains from one sample sequenced in a study of STAT3 mutations in large granular lymphocyte leukemia. The study's findings and limits: In T-cell large granular lymphocyte leukemia, about half of patients showed multiple immunodominant subclonotypes.

Measured with immunoSEQ multiplex PCR; TCRdb has only the in-frame clones, and not every one. The sample has 10,000 to 15,000 clones; 88% are singletons. For these TCRs, the target antigens are not known. Sequenced input: PBMCs. Receptors were obtained from a human donor with T large granular lymphocyte leukemia. Some clones in this sample may be carry-over from other donors' samples.

The chain recombines TRBV18 with TRBJ1-1; weak D call: TRBD1 (6 bases). CDR3 length: 16 amino acids. Germline V gene data show CDR1 as KGHSH and CDR2 as LQKENI. V gave up 3 bases and J gave up 1 base, with 15 bases separating them. The DNA for the CDR3 is TGTGCCAGCTCACCCGAGAGGGGGGTCAGGAACACTGAAGCTTTCTTT. It yields the protein CASSPERGVRNTEAFF.

CDR3 in DNA: TGTGCCATCAGTGAGTCGACAGGGCTCAGGGATGGCTACACCTTC. Protein sequence: CAISESTGLRDGYTF. The J gene is TRBJ1-2, the V gene TRBV10-3; 7 bases fit TRBD1. The CDR3 extends over 15 amino acids. Germline loops: CDR1 ENHRY, CDR2 SYGVKD. The junction had 7 bases not matched to a gene; V was cut back by 0 bases and J by 6 bases.

This clone has a handful of counts. The chain links TRBV6-5 to TRBJ1-1; the D gene is possibly TRBD1 (6 bases). The ends were cut back, 6 bases at V and 4 bases at J, with 18 bases in the middle. This CDR3 has 15 residues. Germline loops: CDR1 MNHEY, CDR2 SVGAGI. In nucleotides, the CDR3 is TGTGCCAGCAGGTTAGCGGGGGCCGGGATCACTGAAGCTTTCTTT. As protein: CASRLAGAGITEAFF.

The chain recombines TRBV20-1 with TRBJ1-1; D is unresolved. V was trimmed by 5 bases and J by 6 bases, leaving 10 bases between them. In germline, CDR1 is DFQATT, CDR2 SNEGSKA (reference sequence). The CDR3 consists of 11 residues. The CDR3 DNA is TGCAGTGCTCCTGACACTTCTGAAGCTTTCTTT. This codes for CSAPDTSEAFF.

The CDR3 here is CASSLSRQGYGYEQYF. The CDR3 DNA is TGTGCCAGCAGCTTGAGTCGGCAGGGGTATGGATACGAGCAGTACTTC. The chain is built from TRBV7-8 and TRBJ2-7, with D possibly TRBD1 on 6 matching bases. V was shortened by 3 bases and J by 4 bases, with 19 bases between the two germline ends. Germline V gene sequence: CDR1 SGHVS, CDR2 FQNEAQ. The CDR3 length is 16 residues.

This clone was counted a single time. The J gene is TRBJ2-3, the V gene TRBV6-6; perhaps TRBD2 as D (5 bases). The CDR3 runs 12 residues. The germline V gene encodes CDR1 MNHNY and CDR2 SVGAGI (reference sequence). Between the trimmed V and J ends, which lost 7 bases and 8 bases, there was a span of 13 bases. As DNA, the CDR3 is TGTGCCAGCACCCACCGGGCGGGTACGCAGTATTTT. This codes for CASTHRAGTQYF.

This chain links TRBV29-1 with TRBJ2-3; 14 positions match TRBD2. V shed 6 bases and J 4 bases; nucleotides not matched to a gene: 6. The CDR3 runs 15 residues. Germline V gene sequence: CDR1 SQVTM, CDR2 ANQGSEA. CDR3: CSVGTSGSFADTQYF. DNA of the CDR3: TGCAGCGTAGGGACTAGCGGGAGTTTCGCAGATACGCAGTATTTT.

The rearrangement links TRBV6-5 to TRBJ1-2; 8 bases map to TRBD1. Germline assignment: CDR1 MNHEY and CDR2 SVGAGI. This CDR3 is built from 16 residues. V lost 0 bases to trimming and J lost 4 bases; unmatched junction nucleotides: 7. DNA for the CDR3: TGTGCCAGCAGTTACTCGGTGGCAGGGGGCACCTATGGCTACACCTTC. Its protein is CASSYSVAGGTYGYTF.

V gene TRBV11-1 combines with J gene TRBJ2-5; TRBD2 aligns across 16 bases. The V gene end was trimmed by 5 bases and the J gene end by 3 bases; junction bases not matched to a gene: 3. CDR3 length equals 16 residues. The V gene's germline CDR1 is SGHAT and CDR2 FQDESV (reference sequence). In DNA, the CDR3 is TGTGCCAGCAGCGAGGGACTAGCGGGAGGGGAAGAGACCCAGTACTTC. Encoded protein: CASSEGLAGGEETQYF. The full variable domain, in which reference TRBV11-1 and TRBJ2-5 provide the parts outside the CDR3, is EAEVAQSPRYKITEKSQAVAFWCDPISGHATLYWYRQILGQGPELLVQFQDESVVDDSQLPKDRFSAERLKGVDSTLKIQPAELGDSAMYLCASSEGLAGGEETQYFGPGTRLLVL.

The chain links TRBV11-2 to TRBJ1-6; D is perhaps TRBD1 (5 bases). This CDR3 contains 16 residues. Germline CDR1 and CDR2: SGHAT and FQNNGV. V lost 0 bases, J lost 6 bases, and 12 bases lay in between. Written as DNA, the CDR3 is TGTGCCAGCAGCTTAGAGTGGGGCCGGGGTAATTCACCCCTCCACTTT. It is translated as CASSLEWGRGNSPLHF.